Listed below are T cell receptor beta chains from one sample, sequenced in a study of T-cell reconstitution after alpha-beta-depleted transplantation in children. TCRdb passed the PCR reads through MiXCR, listing each CDR3 protein once. The repertoire holds approximately 150,000 distinct CDR3 sequences, with roughly 9% as singletons. The sequences come from PBMCs, mostly from graft donor cells, collected 180 days after TCRalphabeta/CD19-depleted stem cell transplant. The source is a female patient under 10 years old who had a stem cell transplant for congenital amegakaryocytic thrombocytopenia, so the T cells may come from the graft donor. Each CDR3 is given with its conserved first and last residue. The order of the fields is J gene, V gene, D gene, clone size, CDR3 DNA, CDR3 protein. The D gene is left open where the match is weak. Where a row states a size, it is once, few, many or the class of an expanded clone; other rows omit it.

TRBJ2-4,TRBV5-4,TRBD2,NA,TGTGCCAGCAGCTTGGAACTAGCGGGTCCCAAAAACATTCAGTACTTC,CASSLELAGPKNIQYF
TRBJ2-7,TRBV6-1,TRBD1,NA,TGTGCCAGCAGACCGGACAGGGACATCTACGAGCAGTACTTC,CASRPDRDIYEQYF
TRBJ2-1,TRBV20-1,TRBD1,NA,TGCAGTGCTAGAGATCTCACCGGGACAGCGAACTCCTACAATGAGCAGTTCTTC,CSARDLTGTANSYNEQFF
TRBJ2-7,TRBV10-3,TRBD1,many,TGTGCCATCAGTGAATTAGACAGGGATTTTGCCTACGAGCAGTACTTC,CAISELDRDFAYEQYF
TRBJ2-3,TRBV10-3,TRBD2,few,TGTGCCATCAGTGAGTCCTACATAGCGGGGCCGACAGATACGCAGTATTTT,CAISESYIAGPTDTQYF
TRBJ1-3,TRBV11-2,TRBD1,many,TGTGCCAGCAGCCCCGAGACAGGGGCTGGAAACACCATATATTTT,CASSPETGAGNTIYF
TRBJ2-3,TRBV18,TRBD1,many,TGTGCCAGCTCACCACTGGGACAGACAGATACGCAGTATTTT,CASSPLGQTDTQYF
TRBJ2-2,TRBV12-3/TRBV12-4,NA,many,TGTGCCAGCAGTTTAAGCGGGCTCGCGAACACCGGGGAGCTGTTTTTT,CASSLSGLANTGELFF
TRBJ2-5,TRBV5-1,TRBD2,few,TGCGCCAGCAGCCCCATCCCGGGACTAGCGGGGCCCCAAGAGACCCAGTACTTC,CASSPIPGLAGPQETQYF
TRBJ1-1,TRBV5-1,NA,many,TGCGCCAGCAGCTTGGGGGCGGGTAGAAGCACTGAAGCTTTCTTT,CASSLGAGRSTEAFF
TRBJ1-2,TRBV6-6,NA,many,TGTGCCAGCAGAGGCTATGGCTACACCTTC,CASRGYGYTF
TRBJ1-5,TRBV28,TRBD1,many,TGTGCCAGCAGTCTCAGGACAGGGGCAAGCAATCAGCCCCAGCATTTT,CASSLRTGASNQPQHF
TRBJ2-7,TRBV29-1,TRBD1,many,TGCAGCGGAGGGGGCGCGAGGTCGGACGAGCAGTACTTC,CSGGGARSDEQYF
TRBJ2-7,TRBV4-2,NA,few,TGTGCCAGCAGCCAAGTATCTTCGGTAGAGAGTAGCTCCTACGAGCAGTACTTC,CASSQVSSVESSSYEQYF
TRBJ2-5,TRBV3-1,NA,many,TGTGCCAGCAGCAGTAGGGGGGGAGTGACCCAGTACTTC,CASSSRGGVTQYF
TRBJ1-6,TRBV14,NA,few,TGTGCCAGCAGCCCCCAGGCAGGATATAATTCACCCCTCCACTTT,CASSPQAGYNSPLHF
TRBJ2-3,TRBV20-1,TRBD2,NA,TGCAGTGCTAGACGAATGACTAGCGGGAGTTTAGATACGCAGTATTTT,CSARRMTSGSLDTQYF
TRBJ2-1,TRBV29-1,NA,NA,TGCAGCGGTAGGGCGAATGAGCAGTTCTTC,CSGRANEQFF
TRBJ2-5,TRBV11-2,NA,many,TGTGCCAGCAGCTACGCCGGGACTGAGAAAGAGACCCAGTACTTC,CASSYAGTEKETQYF
TRBJ2-1,TRBV6-1,NA,few,TGTGCCGCCGCCTCAAACAATGAGCAGTTCTTC,CAAASNNEQFF
TRBJ2-3,TRBV12-3/TRBV12-4,TRBD2,many,TGTGCCAGCAGTACCCAGCGGGGGGGTCCCAGTACGCAGTATTTT,CASSTQRGGPSTQYF
TRBJ2-7,TRBV28,NA,many,TGTGCCAGCAGCCAACTAGGAGCCTCCTTCGCCGAGCAGTACTTC,CASSQLGASFAEQYF